The TCR beta chain described here comes from a study of T cell responses to AZD1222 COVID-19 vaccine. Whole-study results and caveats: Donors were largely white British and mainly female; clonal diversity was possibly underestimated. Nearly half of the spike-specific TCRs reportedly recognize variant regions that carry no mutations.

Comment on this clone: What it binds is not known.

Only in-frame clones appear in the TCRdb table, and some are missing; sequencing was by immunoSEQ multiplex PCR. Here the sample spans 55,000 to 75,000 clones, 85% being singletons. Trimming removed 1 base from V and 6 bases from J, with 12 bases in between. Germline CDR1 LGHDT, CDR2 YNNKEL (reference sequence). The CDR3 has 14 amino acids. This rearrangement joins TRBV3-1 (or the pseudogene TRBV3-2) to TRBJ2-5; perhaps TRBD2 as D (5 bases). The starting material was peripheral blood, obtained on day 0 of AZD1222 vaccination. This clonotype originated in an adult in good health. CDR3 DNA: TGTGCCAGCAGCCAAGTGGGCGGAGGACAGACCCAGTACTTC. The encoded protein is CASSQVGGGQTQYF.